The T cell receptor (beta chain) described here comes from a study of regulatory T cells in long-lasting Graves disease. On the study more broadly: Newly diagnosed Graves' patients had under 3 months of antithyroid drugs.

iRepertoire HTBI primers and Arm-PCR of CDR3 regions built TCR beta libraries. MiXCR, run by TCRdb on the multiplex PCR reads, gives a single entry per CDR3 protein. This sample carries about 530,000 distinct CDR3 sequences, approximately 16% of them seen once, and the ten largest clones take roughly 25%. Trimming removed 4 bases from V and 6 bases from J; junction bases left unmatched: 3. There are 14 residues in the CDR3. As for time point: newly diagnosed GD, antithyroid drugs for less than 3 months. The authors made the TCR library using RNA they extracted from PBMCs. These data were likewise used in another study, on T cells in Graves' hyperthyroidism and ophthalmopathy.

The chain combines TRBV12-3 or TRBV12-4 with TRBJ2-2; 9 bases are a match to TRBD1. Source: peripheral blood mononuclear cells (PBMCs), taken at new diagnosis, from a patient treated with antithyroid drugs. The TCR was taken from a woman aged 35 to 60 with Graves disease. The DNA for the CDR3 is TGTGCCAGCAGTTCCGGGACAGGGCCCGGGGAGCTGTTTTTT. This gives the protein CASSSGTGPGELFF.